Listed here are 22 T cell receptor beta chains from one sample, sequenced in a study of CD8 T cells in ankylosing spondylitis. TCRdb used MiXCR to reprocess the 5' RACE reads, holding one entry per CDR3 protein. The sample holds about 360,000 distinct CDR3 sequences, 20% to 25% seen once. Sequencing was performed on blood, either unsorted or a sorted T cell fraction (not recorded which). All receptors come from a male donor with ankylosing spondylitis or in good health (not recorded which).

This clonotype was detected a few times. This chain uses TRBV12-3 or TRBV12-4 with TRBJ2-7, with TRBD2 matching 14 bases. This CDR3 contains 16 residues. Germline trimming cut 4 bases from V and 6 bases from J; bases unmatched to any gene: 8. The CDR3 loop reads CASSSGLAGVPSEQYF. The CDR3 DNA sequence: TGTGCCAGCAGTTCGGGACTAGCGGGGGTACCTTCCGAGCAGTACTTC.

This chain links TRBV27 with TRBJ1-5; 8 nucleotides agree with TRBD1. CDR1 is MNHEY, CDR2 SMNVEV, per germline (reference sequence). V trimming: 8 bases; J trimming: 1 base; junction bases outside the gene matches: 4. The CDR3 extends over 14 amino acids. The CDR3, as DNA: TGTGCCAGCCAGGGGGCGCGGAGCAATCAGCCCCAGCATTTT. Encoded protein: CASQGARSNQPQHF.

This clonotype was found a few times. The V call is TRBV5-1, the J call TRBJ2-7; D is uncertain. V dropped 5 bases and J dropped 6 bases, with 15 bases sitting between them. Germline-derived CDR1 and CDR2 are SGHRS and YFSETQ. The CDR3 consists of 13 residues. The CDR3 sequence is CASSLGSPPEQYF. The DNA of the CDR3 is TGCGCCAGCAGTCTCGGCAGCCCTCCCGAGCAGTACTTC.

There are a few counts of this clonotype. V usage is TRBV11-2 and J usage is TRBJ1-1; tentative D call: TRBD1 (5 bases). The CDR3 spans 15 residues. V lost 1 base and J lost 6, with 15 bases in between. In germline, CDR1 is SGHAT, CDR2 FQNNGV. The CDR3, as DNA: TGTGCCAGCAGCTTAGGGCGGGGGGGGATAGCTGAAGCTTTCTTT. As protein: CASSLGRGGIAEAFF.

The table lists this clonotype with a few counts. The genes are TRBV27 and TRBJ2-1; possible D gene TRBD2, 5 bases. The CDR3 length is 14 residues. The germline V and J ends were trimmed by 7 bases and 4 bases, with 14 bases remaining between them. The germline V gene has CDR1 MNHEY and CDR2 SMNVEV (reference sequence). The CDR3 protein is CASKTPGLYNEQFF. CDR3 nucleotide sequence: TGTGCCAGCAAAACGCCCGGACTTTACAATGAGCAGTTCTTC.

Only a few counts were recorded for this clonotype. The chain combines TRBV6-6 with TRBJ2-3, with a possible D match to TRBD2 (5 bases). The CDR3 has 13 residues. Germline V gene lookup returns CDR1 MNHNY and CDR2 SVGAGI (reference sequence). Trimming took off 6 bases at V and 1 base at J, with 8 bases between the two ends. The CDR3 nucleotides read TGTGCCAGCAGGGGGAGCGGCACAGATACGCAGTATTTT. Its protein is CASRGSGTDTQYF.

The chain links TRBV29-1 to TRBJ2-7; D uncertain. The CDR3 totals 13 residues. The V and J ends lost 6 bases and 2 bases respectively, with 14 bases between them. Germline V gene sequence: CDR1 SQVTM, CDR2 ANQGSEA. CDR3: CSVEDQETYEQYF. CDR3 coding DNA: TGCAGCGTCGAGGACCAGGAGACCTACGAGCAGTACTTC.

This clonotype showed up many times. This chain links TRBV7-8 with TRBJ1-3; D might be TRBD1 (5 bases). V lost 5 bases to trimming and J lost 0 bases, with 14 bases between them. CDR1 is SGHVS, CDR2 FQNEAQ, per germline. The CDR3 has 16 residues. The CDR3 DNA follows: TGTGCCAGCAGCCCACAGGCGGGATACTCTGGAAACACCATATATTTT. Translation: CASSPQAGYSGNTIYF.

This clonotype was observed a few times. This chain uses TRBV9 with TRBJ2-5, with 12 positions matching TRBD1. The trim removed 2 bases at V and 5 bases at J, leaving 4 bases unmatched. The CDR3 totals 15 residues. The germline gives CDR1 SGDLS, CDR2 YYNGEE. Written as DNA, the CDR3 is TGTGCCAGCAGCGTTGGGACAGGGGGCATGGAGACCCAGTACTTC. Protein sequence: CASSVGTGGMETQYF.

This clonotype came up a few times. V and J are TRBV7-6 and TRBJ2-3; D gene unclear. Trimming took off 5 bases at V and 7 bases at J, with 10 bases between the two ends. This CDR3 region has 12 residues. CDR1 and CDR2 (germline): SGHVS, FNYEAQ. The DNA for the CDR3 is TGTGCCAGCAGCCCCAGAGAAAATACGCAGTATTTT. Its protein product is CASSPRENTQYF. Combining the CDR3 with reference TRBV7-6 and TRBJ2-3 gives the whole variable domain GAGVSQSPRYKVTKRGQDVALRCDPISGHVSLYWYRQALGQGPEFLTYFNYEAQQDKSGLPNDRFSAERPEGSISTLTIQRTEQRDSAMYRCASSPRENTQYFGPGTRLTVL.

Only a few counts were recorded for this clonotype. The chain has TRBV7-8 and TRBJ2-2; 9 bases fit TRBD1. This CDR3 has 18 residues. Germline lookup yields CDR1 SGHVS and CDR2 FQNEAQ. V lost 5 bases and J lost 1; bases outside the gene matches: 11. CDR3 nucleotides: TGTGCCAGCAGCGAAGAGGGACAGGGCTATTTGAACACCGGGGAGCTGTTTTTT. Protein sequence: CASSEEGQGYLNTGELFF. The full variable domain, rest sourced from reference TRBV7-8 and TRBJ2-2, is GAGVSQSPRYKVAKRGQDVALRCDPISGHVSLFWYQQALGQGPEFLTYFQNEAQLDKSGLPSDRFFAERPEGSVSTLKIQRTQQEDSAVYLCASSEEGQGYLNTGELFFGEGSRLTVL.

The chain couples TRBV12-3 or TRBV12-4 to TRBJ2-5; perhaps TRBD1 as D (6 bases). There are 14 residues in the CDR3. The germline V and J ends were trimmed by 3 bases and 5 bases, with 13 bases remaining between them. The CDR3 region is CASSFFGGSETQYF. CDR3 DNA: TGTGCCAGCAGTTTCTTTGGGGGCTCGGAGACCCAGTACTTC.

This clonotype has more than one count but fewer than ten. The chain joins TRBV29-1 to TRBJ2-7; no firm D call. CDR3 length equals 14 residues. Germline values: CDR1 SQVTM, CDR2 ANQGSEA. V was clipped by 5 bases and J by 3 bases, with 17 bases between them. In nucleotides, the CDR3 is TGCAGCGTTCAAGGGTCCACCTCCCGCTACGAGCAGTACTTC. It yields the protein CSVQGSTSRYEQYF.

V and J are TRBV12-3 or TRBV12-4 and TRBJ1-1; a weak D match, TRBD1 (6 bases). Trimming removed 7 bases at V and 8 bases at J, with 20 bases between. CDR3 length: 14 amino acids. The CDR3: CASKRQVQYGEAFF. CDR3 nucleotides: TGTGCCAGCAAAAGACAGGTCCAATACGGCGAAGCTTTCTTT.

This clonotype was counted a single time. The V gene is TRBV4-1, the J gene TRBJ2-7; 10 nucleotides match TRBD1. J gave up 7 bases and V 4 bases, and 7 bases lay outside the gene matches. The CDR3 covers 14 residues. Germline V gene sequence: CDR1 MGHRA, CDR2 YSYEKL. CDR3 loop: CASSPDRGLGEQYF. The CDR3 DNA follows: TGCGCCAGCAGCCCCGACAGGGGGCTAGGGGAGCAGTACTTC.

CDR3 bases: TGCGCCAGCAGCCACGCACCGGGACTAGCGATAGGCGAGCAGTACTTC. This translates into CASSHAPGLAIGEQYF. The chain recombines TRBV4-1 with TRBJ2-7; 10 bases are shared with TRBD2. The CDR3 is 16 amino acids. In germline, CDR1 is MGHRA, CDR2 YSYEKL. Trimming removed 3 bases from V and 6 bases from J; junction bases left unmatched: 11.

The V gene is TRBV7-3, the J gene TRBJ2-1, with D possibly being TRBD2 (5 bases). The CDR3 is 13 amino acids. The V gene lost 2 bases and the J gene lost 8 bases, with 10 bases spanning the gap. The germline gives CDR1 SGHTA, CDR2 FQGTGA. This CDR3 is CASSLLGRDEQFF. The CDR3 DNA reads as TGTGCCAGCAGCTTACTTGGGCGGGATGAGCAGTTCTTC.

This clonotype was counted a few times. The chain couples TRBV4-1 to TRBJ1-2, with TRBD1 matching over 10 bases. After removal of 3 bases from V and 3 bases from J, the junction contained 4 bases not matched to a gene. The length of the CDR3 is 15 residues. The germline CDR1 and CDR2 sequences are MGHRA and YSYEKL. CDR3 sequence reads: CASSQGQGSDYGYTF. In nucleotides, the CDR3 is TGCGCCAGCAGCCAGGGACAGGGGAGCGACTATGGCTACACCTTC.

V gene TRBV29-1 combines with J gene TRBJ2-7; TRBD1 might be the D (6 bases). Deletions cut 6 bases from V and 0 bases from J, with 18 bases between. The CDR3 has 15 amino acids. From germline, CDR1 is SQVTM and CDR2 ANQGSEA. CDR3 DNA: TGCAGCGTCGTACGAAAACAGGGAATCTCCTACGAGCAGTACTTC. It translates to CSVVRKQGISYEQYF.

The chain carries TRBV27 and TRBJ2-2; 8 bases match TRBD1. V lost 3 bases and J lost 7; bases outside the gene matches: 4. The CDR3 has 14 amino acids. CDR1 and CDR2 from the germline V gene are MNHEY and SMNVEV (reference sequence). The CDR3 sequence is CASSFGQGIGELFF. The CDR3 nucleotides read TGTGCCAGCAGTTTCGGACAGGGCATCGGGGAGCTGTTTTTT.

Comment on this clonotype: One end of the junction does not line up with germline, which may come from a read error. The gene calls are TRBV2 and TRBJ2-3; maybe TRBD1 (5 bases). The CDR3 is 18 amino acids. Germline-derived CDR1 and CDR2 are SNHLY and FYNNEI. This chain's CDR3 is CAISLNGRRGRETDTQYF. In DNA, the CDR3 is TGTGCCATCAGTTTAAATGGTCGTCGAGGCAGGGAAACAGATACGCAGTATTTT.

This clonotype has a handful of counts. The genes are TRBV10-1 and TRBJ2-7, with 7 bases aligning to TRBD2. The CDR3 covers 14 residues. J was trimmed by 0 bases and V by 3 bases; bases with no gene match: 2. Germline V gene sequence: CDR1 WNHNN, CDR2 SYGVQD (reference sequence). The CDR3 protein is CASSDRDYSYEQYF. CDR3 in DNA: TGCGCCAGCAGTGATCGGGACTACTCCTACGAGCAGTACTTC.